This T cell receptor (beta chain) derives from a study of vaccination effects on CD4 cells after COVID-19. General study findings and limits: Vaccine- and infection-induced clones showed marked clonal contraction late following vaccination.

As concerns this clone: Its antigen is currently unknown.

Viral peptide pools were used in the ViraFEST assay to expand antigen-specific CD4+ T cells, and sequencing came afterward. When around nine days of culture had elapsed, CD4+ T cells were isolated. Each person got two doses of an mRNA SARS-CoV-2 vaccine, BNT162b2 or mRNA-1273. After approximately 2 million PBMC were placed in each well, they were cultured with approximately 10 IU/ml IL-2 and around 10 ug/ml peptides. Days 3 and 7 were when half the medium was replaced with IL-2 medium. Profiling relied on immunoSEQ multiplex PCR, and the TCRdb table lists in-frame clones only, not all of them. The table lists tens of thousands of clones, about 74% of them singletons, with approximately 1.5% in the top ten. Germline V gene lookup returns CDR1 SGHTA and CDR2 FQGNSA. This CDR3 has 14 amino acids. Trimming removed 1 base at V and 10 bases at J, with 11 bases between.

This TCR was sampled from a human donor who received a COVID-19 vaccine. The J gene is TRBJ1-6, the V gene TRBV7-2; D remains ambiguous. The specimen was CD4+ T cells from PBMCs cultured with HCoV-229E spike peptides, collected after COVID-19 vaccination. The CDR3 region is CASSLVPGYSPLHF. The CDR3 nucleotides read TGTGCCAGCAGCTTAGTACCGGGCTACTCACCCCTCCACTTT.